This TCR beta chain was retrieved from a study of blood T cells in healthy people across ages. This CDR3 is 15 amino acids long. Germline V gene lookup returns CDR1 MDHEN and CDR2 SYDVKM. The V and J ends lost 9 bases and 2 bases respectively, with 19 bases between them. A sample-barcoded 5' primer and a J-beta primer mix were used in a second PCR of roughly 7 to 11 cycles. TCRdb fed the 5' RACE reads into MiXCR, producing one record per CDR3 protein. The sample lists a few hundred thousand distinct CDR3 sequences, roughly a quarter occurring once. This sequence was found in a woman between 65 and 79 years old in good health. Sequencing was done on a sample of blood. V and J are TRBV28 and TRBJ1-1, with D possibly TRBD1 on 6 matching bases. CDR3 DNA sequence: TGTGCCAGTACCCACGGGGGGGCGATAAACACTGAAGCTTTCTTT. Residues: CASTHGGAINTEAFF.